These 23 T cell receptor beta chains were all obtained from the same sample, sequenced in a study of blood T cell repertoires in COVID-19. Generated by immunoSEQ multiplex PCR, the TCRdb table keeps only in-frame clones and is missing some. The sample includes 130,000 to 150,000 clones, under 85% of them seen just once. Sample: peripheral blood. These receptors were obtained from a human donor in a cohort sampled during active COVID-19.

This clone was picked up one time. The CDR3 region has the DNA TGTGCCAGCAGTTTGCTCGGGGGTAACGAGCAGTACTTC. This sequence encodes CASSLLGGNEQYF. This sequence joins TRBV27 and TRBJ2-7; weak D call: TRBD2 (6 bases). The CDR3 runs to 13 residues. CDR1 MNHEY and CDR2 SMNVEV come from the germline V gene (reference sequence). V gave up 3 bases and J gave up 5 bases, with 11 bases separating them.

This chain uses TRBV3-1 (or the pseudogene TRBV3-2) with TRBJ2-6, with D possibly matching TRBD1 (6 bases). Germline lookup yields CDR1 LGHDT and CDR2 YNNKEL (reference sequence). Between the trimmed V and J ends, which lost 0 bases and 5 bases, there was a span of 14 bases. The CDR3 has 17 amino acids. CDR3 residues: CASSQDNSGARANVLTF. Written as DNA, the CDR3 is TGTGCCAGCAGCCAAGATAATTCAGGGGCAAGGGCCAACGTCCTGACTTTC.

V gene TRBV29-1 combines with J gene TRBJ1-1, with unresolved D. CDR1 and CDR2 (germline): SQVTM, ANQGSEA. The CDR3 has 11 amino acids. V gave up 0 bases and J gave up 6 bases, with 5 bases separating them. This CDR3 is CSVEDIPEAFF. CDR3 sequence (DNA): TGCAGCGTTGAAGACATTCCTGAAGCTTTCTTT.

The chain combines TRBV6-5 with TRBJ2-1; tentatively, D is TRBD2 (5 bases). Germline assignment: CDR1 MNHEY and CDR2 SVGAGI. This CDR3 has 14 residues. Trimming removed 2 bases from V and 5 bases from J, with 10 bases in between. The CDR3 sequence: CASSYGLANNEQFF. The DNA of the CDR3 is TGTGCCAGCAGTTACGGGCTAGCAAACAATGAGCAGTTCTTC.

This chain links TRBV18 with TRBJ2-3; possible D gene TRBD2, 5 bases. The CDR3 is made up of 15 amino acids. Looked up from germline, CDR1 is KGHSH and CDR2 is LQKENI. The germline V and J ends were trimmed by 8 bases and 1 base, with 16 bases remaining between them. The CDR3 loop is CASPPTALGTDTQYF. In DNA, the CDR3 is TGTGCCAGCCCTCCGACCGCACTAGGCACAGATACGCAGTATTTT.

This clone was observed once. CDR3 amino acids: CASTNREHYEQYF. The CDR3 region has the DNA TGTGCCAGCACCAACAGGGAACACTACGAGCAGTACTTC. This chain uses TRBV7-2 with TRBJ2-7; possibly TRBD1 for D (6 bases). This CDR3 has 13 residues. Looked up from germline, CDR1 is SGHTA and CDR2 is FQGNSA. V lost 7 bases, J lost 3 bases, and 13 bases lay in between.

The CDR3, as DNA: TGTGCCAGCATCCGTCCGGGGGGGCGAACAGATACGCAGTATTTT. Its protein product is CASIRPGGRTDTQYF. This chain connects TRBV2 to TRBJ2-3, with 8 nucleotides matching TRBD2. This CDR3 is built from 15 residues. The germline CDR1 and CDR2 sequences are SNHLY and FYNNEI. J lost 3 bases, V lost 7 bases, and 9 bases had no gene match.

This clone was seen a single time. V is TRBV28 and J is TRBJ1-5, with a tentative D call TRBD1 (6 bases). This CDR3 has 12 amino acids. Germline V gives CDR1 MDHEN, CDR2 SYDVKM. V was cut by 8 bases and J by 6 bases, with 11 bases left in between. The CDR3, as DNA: TGTGCCAGCGCAGGGGTCGCTCAGCCCCAGCATTTT. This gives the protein CASAGVAQPQHF.

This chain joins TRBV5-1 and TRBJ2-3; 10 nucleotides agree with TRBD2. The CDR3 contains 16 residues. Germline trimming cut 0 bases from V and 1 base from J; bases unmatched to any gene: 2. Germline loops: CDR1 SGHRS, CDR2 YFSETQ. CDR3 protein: CASSLEGTSGTDTQYF. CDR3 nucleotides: TGCGCCAGCAGCTTGGAGGGGACTAGCGGCACAGATACGCAGTATTTT.

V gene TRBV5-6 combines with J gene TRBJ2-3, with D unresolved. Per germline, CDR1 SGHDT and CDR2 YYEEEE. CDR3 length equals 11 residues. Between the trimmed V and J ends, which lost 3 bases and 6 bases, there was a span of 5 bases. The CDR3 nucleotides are TGTGCCAGCAGCTCGAGGGATACGCAGTATTTT. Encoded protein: CASSSRDTQYF.

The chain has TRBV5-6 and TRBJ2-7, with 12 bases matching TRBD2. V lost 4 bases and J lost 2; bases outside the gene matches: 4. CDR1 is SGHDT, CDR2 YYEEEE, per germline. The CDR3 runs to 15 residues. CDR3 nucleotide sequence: TGTGCCAGCAGCCCAGGGACTAGCGGGCCCTACGAGCAGTACTTC. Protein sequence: CASSPGTSGPYEQYF. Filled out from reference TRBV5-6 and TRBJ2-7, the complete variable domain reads DAGVTQSPTHLIKTRGQQVTLRCSPKSGHDTVSWYQQALGQGPQFIFQYYEEEERQRGNFPDRFSGHQFPNYSSELNVNALLLGDSALYLCASSPGTSGPYEQYFGPGTRLTVT.

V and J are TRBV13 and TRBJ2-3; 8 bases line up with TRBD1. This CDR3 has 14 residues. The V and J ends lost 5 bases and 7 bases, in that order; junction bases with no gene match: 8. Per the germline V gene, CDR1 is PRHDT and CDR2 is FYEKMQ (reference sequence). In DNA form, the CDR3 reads TGTGCCAGCAGCCATAGGACAGGGTTATATACGCAGTATTTT. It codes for CASSHRTGLYTQYF.

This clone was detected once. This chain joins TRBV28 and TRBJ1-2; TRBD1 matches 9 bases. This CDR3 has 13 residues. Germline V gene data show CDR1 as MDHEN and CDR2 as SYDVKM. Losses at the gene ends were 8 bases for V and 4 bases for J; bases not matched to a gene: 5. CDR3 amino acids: CASRTGASYGYTF. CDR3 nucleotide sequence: TGTGCCAGCCGGACAGGGGCGTCCTATGGCTACACCTTC.

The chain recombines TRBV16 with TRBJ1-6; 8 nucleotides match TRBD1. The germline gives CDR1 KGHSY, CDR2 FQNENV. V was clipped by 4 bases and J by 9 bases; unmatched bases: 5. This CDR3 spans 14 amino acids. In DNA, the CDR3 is TGTGCCAGCAGCCCCGACAGGGGTATTTCACCCCTCCACTTT. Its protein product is CASSPDRGISPLHF.

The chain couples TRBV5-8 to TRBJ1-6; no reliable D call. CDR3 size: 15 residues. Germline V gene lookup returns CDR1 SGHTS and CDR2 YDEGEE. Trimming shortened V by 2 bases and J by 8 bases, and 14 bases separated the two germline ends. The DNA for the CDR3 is TGTGCCAGCAGCTTTGGCAGGATTGCACATTCACCCCTCCACTTT. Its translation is CASSFGRIAHSPLHF.

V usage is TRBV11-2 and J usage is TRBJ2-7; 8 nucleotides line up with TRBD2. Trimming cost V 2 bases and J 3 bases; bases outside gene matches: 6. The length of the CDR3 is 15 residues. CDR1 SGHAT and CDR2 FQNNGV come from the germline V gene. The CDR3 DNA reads TGTGCCAGCAGCTTATACGGGGGGGGCTACTACGAGCAGTACTTC. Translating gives CASSLYGGGYYEQYF.

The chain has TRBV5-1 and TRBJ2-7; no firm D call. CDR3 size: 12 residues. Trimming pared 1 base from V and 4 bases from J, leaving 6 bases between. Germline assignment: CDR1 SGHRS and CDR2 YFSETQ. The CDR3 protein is CASSLKPYEQYF. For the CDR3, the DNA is TGCGCCAGCAGCTTGAAGCCTTACGAGCAGTACTTC.

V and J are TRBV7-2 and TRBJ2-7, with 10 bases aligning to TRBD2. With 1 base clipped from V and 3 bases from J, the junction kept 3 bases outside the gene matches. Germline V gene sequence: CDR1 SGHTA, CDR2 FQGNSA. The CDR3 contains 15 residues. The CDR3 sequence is CASSLERGGLYEQYF. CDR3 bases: TGTGCCAGCAGCTTAGAGCGGGGGGGCCTCTACGAGCAGTACTTC.

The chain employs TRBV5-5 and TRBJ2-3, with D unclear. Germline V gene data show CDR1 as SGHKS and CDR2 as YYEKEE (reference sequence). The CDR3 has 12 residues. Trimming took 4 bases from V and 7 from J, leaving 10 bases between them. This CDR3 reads CASSAGGYTQYF. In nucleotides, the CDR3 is TGTGCCAGCAGCGCTGGCGGATATACGCAGTATTTT. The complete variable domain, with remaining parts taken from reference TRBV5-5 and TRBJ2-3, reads DAGVTQSPTHLIKTRGQQVTLRCSPISGHKSVSWYQQVLGQGPQFIFQYYEKEERGRGNFPDRFSARQFPNYSSELNVNALLLGDSALYLCASSAGGYTQYFGPGTRLTVL.

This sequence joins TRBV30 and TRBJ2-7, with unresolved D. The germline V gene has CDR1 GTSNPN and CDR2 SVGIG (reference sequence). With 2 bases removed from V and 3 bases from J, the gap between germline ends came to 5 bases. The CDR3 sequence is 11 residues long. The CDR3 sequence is CAWSPNYEQYF. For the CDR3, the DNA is TGTGCCTGGAGTCCCAACTACGAGCAGTACTTC.

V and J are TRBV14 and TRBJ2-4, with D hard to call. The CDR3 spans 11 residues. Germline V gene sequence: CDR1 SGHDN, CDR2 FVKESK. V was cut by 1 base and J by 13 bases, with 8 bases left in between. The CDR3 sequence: CASSQAARQYF. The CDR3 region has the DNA TGTGCCAGCAGCCAAGCAGCTAGGCAGTACTTC.

The CDR3: CASSLQGGYGYTF. As DNA, the CDR3 is TGCGCCAGCAGCCTACAGGGTGGATATGGCTACACCTTC. The chain joins TRBV4-1 to TRBJ1-2; possible D gene TRBD1, 6 bases. Germline assignment: CDR1 MGHRA and CDR2 YSYEKL. The CDR3 sequence is 13 residues long. With 4 bases removed from V and 5 bases from J, the gap between germline ends came to 11 bases.

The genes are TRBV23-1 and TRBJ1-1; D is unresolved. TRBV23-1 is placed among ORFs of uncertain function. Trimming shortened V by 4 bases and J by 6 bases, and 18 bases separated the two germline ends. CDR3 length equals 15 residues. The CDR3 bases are TGCGCCAGCAGTCCCCGGCCCTCGGCGGGCCCTGAAGCTTTCTTT. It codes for CASSPRPSAGPEAFF.